This record concerns one T cell receptor beta chain sequence. Some clones are missing from TCRdb's copy, which holds only in-frame ones; the method was immunoSEQ multiplex PCR. Of some 21,000 clones in the sample, approximately 85% were seen once. This record comes from a study of control samples from healthy donors and cancer patients. CDR3 length: 16 residues. Germline V gene lookup returns CDR1 LNHDA and CDR2 SQIVND (reference sequence). V lost 1 base, J lost 4 bases, and 14 bases lay in between. This receptor was obtained from a man aged 60 to 69 with head and neck cancer. Source material: PBMCs. This chain uses TRBV19 with TRBJ1-5; possible D gene TRBD1, 5 bases. DNA of the CDR3: TGTGCCAGTAGTATAGGACGGGGGTATACTAATCAGCCCCAGCATTTT. This codes for CASSIGRGYTNQPQHF.